Reported below is one T cell receptor (beta chain). Antigen unknown. This specimen comes from a study of T cells in localized non-small cell lung cancer. Two independent pathologists confirmed no atypia in lung taken at least 2 cm from tumor. The study, taken as a whole, reports: There was higher T cell clonality in uninvolved adjacent lung than in tumor, and it was highest there. Median detection of top 100 tumor clones in adjacent lung was around 57 clones. Since sequencing was restricted to only one region of the tumor, intratumor heterogeneity remains a possibility.

Germline lookup yields CDR1 MNHGY and CDR2 SAAAGT. The V and J ends lost 0 bases and 6 bases, in that order; junction bases with no gene match: 2. The CDR3 is made up of 15 amino acids. Repertoires were generated with immunoSEQ multiplex PCR, while TCRdb's copy carries only in-frame clones and drops some. Of some 2,000 clones detected, more than 20% appear once; the ten largest clones hold about 15%. The rearrangement joins TRBV6-8 to TRBJ2-1; the match to TRBD2 covers 10 bases. The TCR comes from a female donor of 60 years or more with stage I lung adenocarcinoma. The material was normal lung tissue next to the tumor, obtained before any cancer treatment. This chain's CDR3 is CASSYSSGRANEQFF. Written as DNA, the CDR3 is TGTGCCAGCAGTTACTCGAGCGGGAGGGCCAATGAGCAGTTCTTC.